This T cell receptor beta chain was identified during a study of molecular identifiers for immune sequencing clone quantification. Study-level background: Naive CD8 RNA (around 20,000 or 100,000 cells) was divided into five aliquots, with four sequenced.

As CD8+CD4-CCR7+CD45RA+ cells, naive CD8 T cells were sorted. TCR libraries were built in bulk with a published protocol and specific TCR primers. TCRdb re-called the PCR reads through MiXCR, storing one row per CDR3 protein. The sample yields approximately 500,000 distinct CDR3 sequences, about 26% seen once. The sequencing input was naive CD8+ T cells from blood, with Jurkat cell RNA spiked in. Subset indicated: FACS-sorted CD8+CD4-CCR7+CD45RA+ naive T cells. This receptor was identified in a human donor in good health. Some libraries in this study had Jurkat cell RNA spiked in.

The CDR3 sequence is CASSQEVTSGSYEQYF. The CDR3 DNA reads as TGCGCCAGCAGCCAAGAGGTAACTAGCGGATCCTACGAGCAGTACTTC. The chain links TRBV4-3 to TRBJ2-7, with 8 bases lining up with TRBD2. Germline CDR1 is LGHNA and CDR2 is YSLEER. The V segment lost 0 bases and the J segment 1 base; nucleotides outside the gene matches: 5. This CDR3 has 16 residues.